This T cell receptor (beta chain) was captured by sequencing in a study of sequential checkpoint blockade in melanoma. Looking at the study overall: DNA from 91 pretreatment tumor samples underwent TCRβ immunosequencing.

Comments on this clone: Its antigen is not identified.

Profiling relied on immunoSEQ multiplex PCR, and the TCRdb table lists in-frame clones only, not all of them. The sample carries about 13,000 clones, 25% to 30% recorded once. Treatment described: randomized to nivolumab then ipilimumab (arm A) or the reverse (arm B). Broader study findings: Clinical benefit was about 30 times likelier when tumor T-cell fraction and clonality increased. T-cell fraction and clonality followed PD-L1 and CD8+ counts, not mutational load.

From germline, CDR1 is MNHGY and CDR2 SAAAGT. The CDR3 contains 12 residues. V was pared by 5 bases and J by 5 bases, with 9 bases between. Source: tumor tissue (inferred from file names), taken from a patient given nivolumab and ipilimumab in sequence. The receptor was isolated from a human donor with melanoma. The rearrangement uses TRBV6-8 and TRBJ1-2; weak D call: TRBD1 (5 bases). CDR3 DNA sequence: TGTGCCAGCAGTCCAGACAGATATGGCTACACCTTC. Translating gives CASSPDRYGYTF.